The source of this TCR beta chain is a study of T cells in localized non-small cell lung cancer. Study observations and caveats: As only one tumor region underwent sequencing, heterogeneity remains possible. In adjacent lung appeared a median around 62 of the top 100 tumor clones. Overall survival was longer when the density of T cells in the blood was higher. Uninvolved adjacent lung showed the highest T cell clonality, exceeding tumor.

This clone was seen once. Antigen specificity is unknown. Data came from immunoSEQ multiplex PCR; TCRdb stores just in-frame clones and leaves some out. The data contain tens of thousands of clones, approximately 90% of them singletons. Germline CDR1 and CDR2: MNHNY and SVGAGI (reference sequence). V was cut by 10 bases and J by 1 base, with 19 bases left in between. This CDR3 has 15 residues. The receptor was isolated from an older female donor with stage II lung adenocarcinoma. The source material was peripheral blood mononuclear cells, sampled before any cancer treatment. The chain is built from TRBV6-6 and TRBJ1-1, with D hard to call. CDR3 sequence (DNA): TGTGCCACCAACTCGCCCAACGGCAGGAACACTGAAGCTTTCTTT. It is translated as CATNSPNGRNTEAFF.